What follows is one TCR beta chain and its context. Antigen unknown. The data were taken from a study of cytomegalovirus exposure and HLA in healthy donors. Study findings and constraints: Analyzed later, most CMV-associated TCR beta chains appeared HLA-restricted. A later analysis found TCR association rates differed by HLA locus, highest for DRB1 and lowest for HLA-C.

V shed 2 bases and J 7 bases; nucleotides not matched to a gene: 7. The germline CDR1 and CDR2 sequences are MNHEY and SVGAGI. There are 15 residues in the CDR3. Use of 60 Vbeta and 13 Jbeta primers characterized the PCR. TCRdb's table, derived via immunoSEQ multiplex PCR, lists solely in-frame clones and lacks some. Here the sample spans roughly 150,000 clones, around 73% being singletons. This TCR was sampled from a male donor in good health and CMV-seronegative. The chain employs TRBV6-5 and TRBJ1-4; 7 positions agree with TRBD1. Specimen: PBMCs. Here the CDR3 DNA reads TGTGCCAGCAGTTACGTAGGGGGCGCGAGTGAAAAACTGTTTTTT. Protein: CASSYVGGASEKLFF.